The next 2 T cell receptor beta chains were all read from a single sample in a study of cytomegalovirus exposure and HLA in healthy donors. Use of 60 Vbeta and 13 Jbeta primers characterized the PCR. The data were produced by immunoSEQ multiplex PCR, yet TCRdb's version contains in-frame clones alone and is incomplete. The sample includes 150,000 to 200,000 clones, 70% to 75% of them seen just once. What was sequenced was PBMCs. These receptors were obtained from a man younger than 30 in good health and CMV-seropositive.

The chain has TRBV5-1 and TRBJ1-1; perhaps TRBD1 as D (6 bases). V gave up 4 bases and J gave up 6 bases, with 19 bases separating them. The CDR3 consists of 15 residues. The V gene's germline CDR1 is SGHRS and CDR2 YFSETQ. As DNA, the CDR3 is TGCGCCAGCAGCGACCAGACAGGCCCCGAGGCTGAAGCTTTCTTT. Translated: CASSDQTGPEAEAFF. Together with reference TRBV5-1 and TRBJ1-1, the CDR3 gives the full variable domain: KAGVTQTPRYLIKTRGQQVTLSCSPISGHRSVSWYQQTPGQGLQFLFEYFSETQRNKGNFPGRFSGRQFSNSRSEMNVSTLELGDSALYLCASSDQTGPEAEAFFGQGTRLTVV.

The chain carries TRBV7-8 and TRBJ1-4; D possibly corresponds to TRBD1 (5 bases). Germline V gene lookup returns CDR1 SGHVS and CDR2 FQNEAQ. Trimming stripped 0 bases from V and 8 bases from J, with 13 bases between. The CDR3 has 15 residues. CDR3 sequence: CASSLAVGGTEKLFF. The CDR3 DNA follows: TGTGCCAGCAGCTTAGCGGTTGGGGGGACGGAAAAACTGTTTTTT.